This note documents a single TCR beta chain sequence. No antigen is known for it. This specimen belongs to a study of CXCR3-negative and CXCR3-positive naive CD8 T cells. Looking at the study overall: The total count of TRB reads reached about 135 million, and each library contributed about 1.5 +/- 0.3 million. Regarding the study as a whole: Relative to CXCR3-negative naive cells, CXCR3-positive naive cells had more hydrophobic TRB CDR3s.

All TRB cDNA libraries came from 5' RACE performed with UMI labels. TCRdb derives one entry per CDR3 protein from the 5' RACE reads, leaving out DNA. Recorded for this sample: 140,000 to 150,000 distinct CDR3 sequences. Those CD8+ T cells considered naive were CD45RO-CCR7+CD27+CD95-. The CDR3 contains 14 residues. The germline V gene encodes CDR1 MDHEN and CDR2 SYDVKM. The sequence was obtained from a human donor in good health. Some clones in this sample may be carry-over from other donors' samples. Sequencing used naive CXCR3+ CD8+ T cells from blood. Indicated subset: CD45RO-CCR7+CD27+CD95- naive CD8+ T cells expressing CXCR3 (TNR3+). The V and J genes are TRBV28 and TRBJ2-7; TCRdb selects TRBD2, and the lack of DNA leaves this call unchecked. The CDR3 protein is CASSPGLSSYEQYF.